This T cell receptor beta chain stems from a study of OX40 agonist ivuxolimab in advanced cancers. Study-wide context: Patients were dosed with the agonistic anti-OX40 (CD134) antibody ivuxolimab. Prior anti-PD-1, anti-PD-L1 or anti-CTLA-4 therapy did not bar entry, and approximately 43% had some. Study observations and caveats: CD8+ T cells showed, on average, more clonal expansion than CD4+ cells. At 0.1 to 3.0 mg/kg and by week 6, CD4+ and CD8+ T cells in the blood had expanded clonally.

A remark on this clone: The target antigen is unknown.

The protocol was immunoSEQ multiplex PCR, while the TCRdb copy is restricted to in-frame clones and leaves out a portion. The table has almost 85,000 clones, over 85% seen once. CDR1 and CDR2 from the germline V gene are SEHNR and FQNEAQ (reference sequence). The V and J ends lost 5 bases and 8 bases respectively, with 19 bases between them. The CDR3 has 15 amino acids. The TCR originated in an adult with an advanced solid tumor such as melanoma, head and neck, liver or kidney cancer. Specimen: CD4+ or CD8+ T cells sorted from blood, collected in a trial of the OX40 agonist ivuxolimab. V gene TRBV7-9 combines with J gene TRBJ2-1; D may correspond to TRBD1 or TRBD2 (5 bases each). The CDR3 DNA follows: TGTGCCAGCAGCCCCGGGACCACCCCCGCGGATGAGCAGTTCTTC. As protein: CASSPGTTPADEQFF.